The 31 T cell receptor beta chains presented below share a single source sample, sequenced in a study of early T cells in non-severe SARS-CoV-2 infection. From the 5' RACE reads, TCRdb called clonotypes with MiXCR, one entry per CDR3 protein. The sample consists of 70,000 or so distinct CDR3 sequences, 9.5% to 15% of them appearing once. Material for sequencing was whole blood. The receptors come from an adult who was a healthcare worker with PCR-confirmed SARS-CoV-2 infection or an uninfected control (not recorded which).

The J gene is TRBJ2-7, the V gene TRBV10-3; no clear D gene. CDR1 and CDR2 (germline): ENHRY, SYGVKD. V gave up 5 bases and J gave up 6 bases, with 11 bases separating them. This CDR3 is 12 amino acids long. This CDR3 is CAISWTPGEQYF. DNA for the CDR3: TGTGCCATCAGTTGGACCCCCGGCGAGCAGTACTTC.

This clonotype has a count of ten or more. The CDR3 protein is CASSSYSYEQYF. The CDR3 region has the DNA TGTGCCAGCAGTTCATACTCCTACGAGCAGTACTTC. The V call is TRBV28, the J call TRBJ2-7; D is ambiguous. Germline V lookup: CDR1 MDHEN, CDR2 SYDVKM. This CDR3 has 12 residues. V lost 4 bases and J lost 0, with 4 bases in between.

This clonotype has at least ten counts. This chain joins TRBV9 and TRBJ2-2, with a tentative D call TRBD1 (5 bases). Germline values: CDR1 SGDLS, CDR2 YYNGEE. V was shortened by 3 bases and J by 4 bases, with 10 bases between the two germline ends. The CDR3 totals 14 residues. The CDR3 reads CASSGHGATGELFF. The CDR3 nucleotides are TGTGCCAGCAGCGGACATGGGGCCACCGGGGAGCTGTTTTTT.

This clonotype was counted at least ten times. The chain couples TRBV27 to TRBJ1-1; tentative D call: TRBD1 (6 bases). Germline CDR1 reads MNHEY; CDR2 reads SMNVEV (reference sequence). V lost 6 bases and J 4 bases, leaving 21 bases between the germline ends. There are 16 residues in the CDR3. The CDR3 DNA follows: TGTGCCAGCAGCTTAAGTCTAACAGGGTCGAGCACTGAAGCTTTCTTT. Its translation is CASSLSLTGSSTEAFF.

This clonotype appeared many times. The J gene is TRBJ2-3, the V gene TRBV20-1; 9 nucleotides agree with TRBD2. CDR1 DFQATT and CDR2 SNEGSKA come from the germline V gene (reference sequence). The CDR3 is 15 amino acids. V shed 4 bases and J 3 bases; nucleotides not matched to a gene: 8. Here the CDR3 DNA reads TGCAGTGCTATCCTCGGCGGGGGGGCTACAGATACGCAGTATTTT. Translation gives CSAILGGGATDTQYF.

This clonotype came up many times. The rearrangement links TRBV28 to TRBJ1-4, with 9 bases aligning to TRBD1. The V segment lost 8 bases and the J segment 8 bases; nucleotides outside the gene matches: 9. Germline values: CDR1 MDHEN, CDR2 SYDVKM. The CDR3 consists of 14 residues. The CDR3 DNA reads TGTGCCAGCCTCTCGACAGGGGGTCACGAAAAACTGTTTTTT. Amino acids: CASLSTGGHEKLFF. Variable domain in full (rest from reference TRBV28 and TRBJ1-4): DVKVTQSSRYLVKRTGEKVFLECVQDMDHENMFWYRQDPGLGLRLIYFSYDVKMKEKGDIPEGYSVSREKKERFSLILESASTNQTSMYLCASLSTGGHEKLFFGSGTQLSVL.

The chain recombines TRBV7-9 with TRBJ1-5; D is unresolved. Germline V CDR1 and CDR2: SEHNR, FQNEAQ (reference sequence). The V gene lost 1 base and the J gene lost 9 bases, with 16 bases spanning the gap. The CDR3 is 15 amino acids. The CDR3 spells CASSLGWEDHRPQHF. CDR3 in DNA: TGTGCCAGCAGCTTAGGATGGGAGGACCATCGGCCCCAGCATTTT.

This clonotype was counted ten times or more. The chain employs TRBV6-6 and TRBJ1-3, with D unresolved. CDR1 is MNHNY and CDR2 is SVGAGI in the germline V gene (reference sequence). Trimming cost V 0 bases and J 2 bases, with 8 bases left between them. This CDR3 has 15 amino acids. DNA of the CDR3: TGTGCCAGCAGTTACTCTCCGGATCCTGGAAACACCATATATTTT. Translating it yields CASSYSPDPGNTIYF.

This clonotype was seen repeatedly, ten times or more. This sequence joins TRBV6-2 or TRBV6-3 and TRBJ2-2, with 9 bases that match TRBD1. The CDR3 loop spans 17 amino acids. Losses at the gene ends were 2 bases for V and 2 bases for J; bases not matched to a gene: 6. Germline V CDR1 and CDR2: MNHEY, SVGEGT. DNA of the CDR3: TGTGCCAGCAGTTACGTGAGGACAGGGGTTAACACCGGGGAGCTGTTTTTT. The encoded protein is CASSYVRTGVNTGELFF.

The J gene is TRBJ2-7, the V gene TRBV15; TRBD1 is a possible D gene (6 bases). Per the germline V gene, CDR1 is LNHNV and CDR2 is YYDKDF (reference sequence). V dropped 3 bases and J dropped 4 bases, with 13 bases sitting between them. This CDR3 contains 14 residues. CDR3 DNA: TGTGCCACCAGCAGGGGGGCCCTAGATTACGAGCAGTACTTC. Translation: CATSRGALDYEQYF. Variable domain in full (rest from reference TRBV15 and TRBJ2-7): DAMVIQNPRYQVTQFGKPVTLSCSQTLNHNVMYWYQQKSSQAPKLLFHYYDKDFNNEADTPDNFQSRRPNTSFCFLDIRSPGLGDTAMYLCATSRGALDYEQYFGPGTRLTVT.

This clonotype has a count of ten or more. This chain connects TRBV7-2 to TRBJ2-5; 10 bases match TRBD1. The germline V gene has CDR1 SGHTA and CDR2 FQGNSA. The CDR3 runs 17 residues. V lost 3 bases to trimming and J lost 4 bases; unmatched junction nucleotides: 11. The CDR3 DNA is TGTGCCAGCAGCTTTTCCCCGGGACAGGGGTCTAGAGAGACCCAGTACTTC. Residues: CASSFSPGQGSRETQYF. Full variable domain (outside the CDR3, taken from reference TRBV7-2 and TRBJ2-5): GAGVSQSPSNKVTEKGKDVELRCDPISGHTALYWYRQSLGQGLEFLIYFQGNSAPDKSGLPSDRFSAERTGGSVSTLTIQRTQQEDSAVYLCASSFSPGQGSRETQYFGPGTRLLVL.

This clonotype was seen a single time. This could be a read error, since a much larger clone is one nucleotide away. The chain recombines TRBV11-3 with TRBJ1-1; D not certain. This CDR3 comprises 11 residues. Germline-derived CDR1 and CDR2 are SGHNT and YENEEA. The CDR3 loop reads CVSSSCTEAFF. For the CDR3, the DNA is TGTGTCAGCAGCTCCTGCACTGAAGCTTTCTTT.

This clonotype came up many times. The chain recombines TRBV19 with TRBJ2-3; a weak D match, TRBD2 (5 bases). Looked up from germline, CDR1 is LNHDA and CDR2 is SQIVND (reference sequence). The CDR3 has 12 amino acids. Between the trimmed V and J ends, which lost 1 base and 8 bases, there was a span of 7 bases. CDR3 bases: TGTGCCAGTAGTATAGTAGGGAGTACGCAGTATTTT. Protein product: CASSIVGSTQYF.

The chain links TRBV28 to TRBJ1-1; perhaps TRBD1 as D (6 bases). Trimming shortened V by 6 bases and J by 8 bases, and 10 bases separated the two germline ends. The CDR3 consists of 11 residues. Germline assignment: CDR1 MDHEN and CDR2 SYDVKM. CDR3 region: CASSPDSEAFF. The CDR3 coding sequence is TGTGCCAGCAGCCCGGACAGCGAAGCTTTCTTT.

In its sample, this clonotype was seen many times. This sequence joins TRBV27 and TRBJ2-2; 12 bases agree with TRBD1. J gave up 6 bases and V 3 bases, and 8 bases lay outside the gene matches. Germline V gene data show CDR1 as MNHEY and CDR2 as SMNVEV (reference sequence). CDR3 size: 17 residues. The CDR3 sequence: CASSFPGTGGRAGELFF. CDR3 bases: TGTGCCAGCAGTTTCCCGGGGACAGGGGGCAGGGCCGGGGAGCTGTTTTTT.

This clonotype was recorded many times. This chain connects TRBV6-2 or TRBV6-3 to TRBJ1-5; no reliable D call. This CDR3 has 14 residues. Germline V gene data show CDR1 as MNHEY and CDR2 as SVGEGT. V was cut by 2 bases and J by 2 bases, with 7 bases left in between. CDR3 coding DNA: TGTGCCAGCAGTTACAGGTCCGGCAATCAGCCCCAGCATTTT. Its protein is CASSYRSGNQPQHF.

In its sample, this clonotype was seen many times. The chain couples TRBV5-4 to TRBJ2-7, with 7 bases fitting TRBD1. After removal of 1 base from V and 0 bases from J, the junction contained 7 bases not matched to a gene. Germline values: CDR1 SGHNT, CDR2 YYREEE (reference sequence). The CDR3 has 16 residues. The CDR3 DNA sequence: TGTGCCAGCAGCTTGATGCCCGGGACAGACTCCTACGAGCAGTACTTC. This gives the protein CASSLMPGTDSYEQYF.

At least ten counts were recorded for this clonotype. V usage is TRBV28 and J usage is TRBJ2-3, with 14 bases identical to TRBD2. The CDR3 has 16 residues. Trimming took 6 bases from V and 5 from J; bases not matched to a gene: 7. Germline CDR1 reads MDHEN; CDR2 reads SYDVKM. CDR3 DNA: TGTGCCAGCAGCCAGACTAGCGGGAGGGCAAGAGATACGCAGTATTTT. This translates into CASSQTSGRARDTQYF.

This clonotype showed up many times. The chain has TRBV7-2 and TRBJ1-2; 8 bases align to TRBD1. Trimming cost V 5 bases and J 4 bases; bases outside gene matches: 9. The CDR3 has 15 residues. Germline loops: CDR1 SGHTA, CDR2 FQGNSA. CDR3 in amino acids: CASSPTGGVSYGYTF. The DNA of the CDR3 is TGTGCCAGCAGCCCAACAGGGGGTGTTAGCTATGGCTACACCTTC.

In its sample, this clonotype was seen many times. The gene calls are TRBV6-1 and TRBJ2-4; D uncertain. The germline V and J ends were trimmed by 6 bases and 4 bases, with 4 bases remaining between them. Germline values: CDR1 MNHNS, CDR2 SASEGT. The CDR3 is 11 residues long. The DNA of the CDR3 is TGTGCCAGCAGAACGAAAAACATTCAGTACTTC. This encodes CASRTKNIQYF.

This clonotype was observed at least ten times. The rearrangement links TRBV6-5 to TRBJ1-1, with D possibly being TRBD1 (6 bases). Deletions cut 6 bases from V and 0 bases from J, with 11 bases between. The germline V gene encodes CDR1 MNHEY and CDR2 SVGAGI. There are 14 residues in the CDR3. The CDR3 sequence is CASSYGQLNTEAFF. The DNA of the CDR3 is TGTGCCAGCAGCTATGGACAGCTGAACACTGAAGCTTTCTTT.

At least ten counts were recorded for this clonotype. The J gene is TRBJ2-3, the V gene TRBV25-1; 8 bases are shared with TRBD1. Looked up from germline, CDR1 is MGHDK and CDR2 is SYGVNS. The junction had 10 bases not matched to a gene; V was cut back by 8 bases and J by 3 bases. The CDR3 spans 15 residues. In nucleotides, the CDR3 is TGTGCCAGCTCCGCCGGACAGGGAGGTACAGATACGCAGTATTTT. Its protein product is CASSAGQGGTDTQYF.

In this sample, this clonotype turned up many times. The V and J genes are TRBV9 and TRBJ2-5; D is ambiguous. The germline CDR1 and CDR2 sequences are SGDLS and YYNGEE. Trimming stripped 0 bases from V and 5 bases from J, with 5 bases between. The CDR3 is 12 residues long. The CDR3 DNA is TGTGCCAGCAGCGTAGGGAGTGAGACCCAGTACTTC. As protein: CASSVGSETQYF.

At least ten counts were recorded for this clonotype. The V gene is TRBV6-2 or TRBV6-3, the J gene TRBJ1-5, with a tentative D call TRBD1 (5 bases). Per the germline V gene, CDR1 is MNHEY and CDR2 is SVGEGT. V lost 2 bases, J lost 1 base, and 12 bases lay in between. The CDR3 length is 16 residues. The DNA for the CDR3 is TGTGCCAGCAGTTACGAGGGGAGAGGCAGCAATCAGCCCCAGCATTTT. Its protein product is CASSYEGRGSNQPQHF.

In this sample, this clonotype turned up many times. The chain's CDR3 is CASSFDRGRETQYF. As DNA, the CDR3 is TGTGCCAGCAGTTTCGACAGGGGGCGAGAGACCCAGTACTTC. The V call is TRBV28, the J call TRBJ2-5; 10 nucleotides align to TRBD1. V was clipped by 3 bases and J by 4 bases; unmatched bases: 2. The germline gives CDR1 MDHEN, CDR2 SYDVKM. The CDR3 is 14 residues long. Looking up the rest from reference TRBV28 and TRBJ2-5 gives the full variable domain: DVKVTQSSRYLVKRTGEKVFLECVQDMDHENMFWYRQDPGLGLRLIYFSYDVKMKEKGDIPEGYSVSREKKERFSLILESASTNQTSMYLCASSFDRGRETQYFGPGTRLLVL.

This clonotype was seen many times. V gene TRBV6-5 combines with J gene TRBJ2-3; weak D call: TRBD2 (5 bases). CDR3 length: 17 amino acids. Germline assignment: CDR1 MNHEY and CDR2 SVGAGI. The V and J ends lost 0 bases and 1 base respectively, with 14 bases between them. The CDR3 DNA sequence: TGTGCCAGCAGTTACTCGTCTCCGGGGTCCGGCACAGATACGCAGTATTTT. Its translation: CASSYSSPGSGTDTQYF.

The table lists this clonotype with a few counts. The chain employs TRBV7-2 and TRBJ1-2, with D possibly TRBD1 on 6 matching bases. V was clipped by 3 bases and J by 0 bases, with 14 bases between them. This CDR3 region has 16 residues. In germline, CDR1 is SGHTA, CDR2 FQGNSA. CDR3 region: CASSFREGGTNYGYTF. CDR3 sequence (DNA): TGTGCCAGCAGCTTTAGGGAAGGGGGTACTAACTATGGCTACACCTTC. Based on the CDR3 plus reference TRBV7-2 and TRBJ1-2, the full variable domain is GAGVSQSPSNKVTEKGKDVELRCDPISGHTALYWYRQSLGQGLEFLIYFQGNSAPDKSGLPSDRFSAERTGGSVSTLTIQRTQQEDSAVYLCASSFREGGTNYGYTFGSGTRLTVV.

This clonotype was recorded at least ten times. Written as DNA, the CDR3 is TGTGCCAGCAGTTCCCCCCGGCAGGGATATGGCTACACCTTC. This sequence encodes CASSSPRQGYGYTF. V and J are TRBV27 and TRBJ1-2; possible D gene TRBD1, 5 bases. The V end lost 4 bases, the J end lost 5 bases, and 14 bases lay between the germline ends. From germline, CDR1 is MNHEY and CDR2 SMNVEV (reference sequence). CDR3 length: 14 residues.

This clonotype was observed many times. V usage is TRBV9 and J usage is TRBJ2-1; 9 nucleotides line up with TRBD2. The ends lost 0 bases at V and 6 bases at J; junction bases unmatched: 7. Germline V gene data show CDR1 as SGDLS and CDR2 as YYNGEE. CDR3 length equals 16 residues. CDR3 DNA: TGTGCCAGCAGCGTAGCCCTTAGCGGGAGCGGCAATGAGCAGTTCTTC. Its protein is CASSVALSGSGNEQFF.

Written as DNA, the CDR3 is TGTGCCAGCAGTTTAGCGCTAAAGTGGGGGCAGTACTTC. Its protein product is CASSLALKWGQYF. The genes are TRBV12-3 or TRBV12-4 and TRBJ2-7; D call uncertain. This CDR3 is built from 13 residues. Between the trimmed V and J ends, which lost 0 bases and 9 bases, there was a span of 12 bases.

Ten or more counts support this clonotype. The chain links TRBV4-2 to TRBJ2-1; 10 positions match TRBD2. Germline trimming cut 0 bases from V and 3 bases from J; bases unmatched to any gene: 14. The CDR3 contains 20 residues. CDR1 is LGHNA and CDR2 is YNFKEQ in the germline V gene. CDR3 nucleotide sequence: TGTGCCAGCAGCCAAGAAGCTAGCGGGGGACTCGCGCCCTTCTACAATGAGCAGTTCTTC. Translated: CASSQEASGGLAPFYNEQFF.